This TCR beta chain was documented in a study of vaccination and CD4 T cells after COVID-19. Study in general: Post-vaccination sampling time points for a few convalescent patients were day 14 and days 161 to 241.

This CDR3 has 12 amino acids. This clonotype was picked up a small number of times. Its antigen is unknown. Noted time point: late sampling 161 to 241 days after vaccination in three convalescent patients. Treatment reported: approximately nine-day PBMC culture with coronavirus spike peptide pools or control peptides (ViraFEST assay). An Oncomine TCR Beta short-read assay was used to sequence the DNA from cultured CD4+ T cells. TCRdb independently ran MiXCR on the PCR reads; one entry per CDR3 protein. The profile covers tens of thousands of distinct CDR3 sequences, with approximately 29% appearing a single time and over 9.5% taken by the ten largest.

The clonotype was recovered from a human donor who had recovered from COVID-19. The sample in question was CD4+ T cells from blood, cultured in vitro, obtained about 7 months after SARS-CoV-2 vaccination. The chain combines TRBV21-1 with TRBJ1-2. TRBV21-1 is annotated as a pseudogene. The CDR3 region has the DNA TGTGCCAGCAGCAGGCCGACGGATGGCTACACCTTC. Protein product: CASSRPTDGYTF.